The 25 T cell receptor beta chains below come from one sample, sequenced in a study of blood T cell repertoires in COVID-19. Measured with immunoSEQ multiplex PCR; TCRdb has only the in-frame clones, and not every one. Among about 98,000 clones listed, 82% were seen once. What was sequenced was peripheral blood. The source is a man between 65 and 85 years old with active or convalescent COVID-19.

The V and J genes are TRBV2 and TRBJ1-1; D is uncertain. V lost 8 bases and J 1 base, leaving 14 bases between the germline ends. Germline V CDR1 and CDR2: SNHLY, FYNNEI. The CDR3 consists of 14 residues. CDR3 sequence reads: CASVLEATNTEAFF. The CDR3 DNA reads as TGTGCCAGCGTTCTGGAGGCGACGAACACTGAAGCTTTCTTT.

This clone was detected once. The chain combines TRBV3-1 (or the pseudogene TRBV3-2) with TRBJ2-3; D remains ambiguous. The CDR3 length is 14 residues. V shed 0 bases and J shed 8 bases, with 12 bases lying between them. CDR1 LGHDT and CDR2 YNNKEL come from the germline V gene (reference sequence). CDR3 bases: TGTGCCAGCAGCCAAGAAGGAGCGCTCGGTACGCAGTATTTT. It codes for CASSQEGALGTQYF.

V and J are TRBV11-2 and TRBJ2-5, with TRBD2 matching 13 bases. The CDR3 has 16 amino acids. Germline V lookup: CDR1 SGHAT, CDR2 FQNNGV. With V trimmed by 5 bases and J by 2 bases, 5 bases remained unmatched. CDR3 DNA sequence: TGTGCCAGCAGCCTTCGACTAGCGGGGGGTCAAGAGACCCAGTACTTC. Its translation: CASSLRLAGGQETQYF. The entire variable domain, with the rest obtained from reference TRBV11-2 and TRBJ2-5, is as follows: EAGVAQSPRYKIIEKRQSVAFWCNPISGHATLYWYQQILGQGPKLLIQFQNNGVVDDSQLPKDRFSAERLKGVDSTLKIQPAKLEDSAVYLCASSLRLAGGQETQYFGPGTRLLVL.

The chain couples TRBV7-9 to TRBJ1-1, with D uncertain. Germline CDR1 is SEHNR and CDR2 is FQNEAQ (reference sequence). V was trimmed by 6 bases and J by 0 bases, leaving 5 bases between them. This CDR3 is 12 amino acids long. The DNA for the CDR3 is TGTGCCAGCAGGCTAATGAACACTGAAGCTTTCTTT. Translating gives CASRLMNTEAFF.

The rearrangement links TRBV12-3 or TRBV12-4 to TRBJ2-7; D is unresolved. Trimming stripped 3 bases from V and 6 bases from J, with 9 bases between. CDR3 length equals 12 residues. CDR3 sequence (DNA): TGTGCCAGCAGTTTCTACCCCGGCGAGCAGTACTTC. Translated, it gives CASSFYPGEQYF.

The rearrangement uses TRBV2 and TRBJ2-5; 10 bases map to TRBD1. The V and J ends lost 8 bases and 5 bases, in that order; junction bases with no gene match: 5. This CDR3 comprises 13 residues. Germline assignment: CDR1 SNHLY and CDR2 FYNNEI. DNA of the CDR3: TGTGCCAGCGGTCGACAGGGGGCCGAGACCCAGTACTTC. Translated: CASGRQGAETQYF.

This chain connects TRBV3-1 (or the pseudogene TRBV3-2) to TRBJ2-1, with a possible D match to TRBD2 (7 bases). Between the trimmed V and J ends, which lost 0 bases and 4 bases, there was a span of 16 bases. The CDR3 spans 17 residues. Germline lookup yields CDR1 LGHDT and CDR2 YNNKEL (reference sequence). Here the CDR3 DNA reads TGTGCCAGCAGCCAAGATTTGGGGCGGGGGCCTTACAATGAGCAGTTCTTC. It encodes CASSQDLGRGPYNEQFF.

The V call is TRBV14, the J call TRBJ2-5; D remains unclear. There are 15 residues in the CDR3. Trimming removed 2 bases from V and 5 bases from J, with 15 bases in between. In germline, CDR1 is SGHDN, CDR2 FVKESK. The DNA of the CDR3 is TGTGCCAGCAGCCAACGGCCAGGCTCGTGGGAGACCCAGTACTTC. Residues: CASSQRPGSWETQYF.

The chain has TRBV10-3 and TRBJ2-1; 7 bases match TRBD1. Germline CDR1 and CDR2: ENHRY and SYGVKD. The V and J ends lost 7 bases and 6 bases, in that order; junction bases with no gene match: 9. The CDR3 extends over 14 amino acids. CDR3 protein: CAINGQDGRNEQFF. CDR3 DNA sequence: TGTGCCATCAACGGACAGGATGGACGCAATGAGCAGTTCTTC.

This clone was found once. This chain joins TRBV7-2 and TRBJ2-2; D call uncertain. This CDR3 contains 14 residues. V was trimmed by 1 base and J by 1 base, leaving 4 bases between them. CDR1 and CDR2 from the germline V gene are SGHTA and FQGNSA. The CDR3 here is CASSLVENTGELFF. Here the CDR3 DNA reads TGTGCCAGCAGCTTAGTAGAGAACACCGGGGAGCTGTTTTTT.

V usage is TRBV19 and J usage is TRBJ1-2; no clear D gene. Germline CDR1 reads LNHDA; CDR2 reads SQIVND (reference sequence). The CDR3 runs 14 residues. Trimming stripped 0 bases from V and 4 bases from J, with 9 bases between. The CDR3 sequence: CASSIDRSSYGYTF. For the CDR3, the DNA is TGTGCCAGTAGTATAGATCGGTCAAGCTATGGCTACACCTTC.

The rearrangement uses TRBV29-1 and TRBJ2-3; a weak D match, TRBD2 (6 bases). V was cut by 6 bases and J by 2 bases, with 24 bases left in between. This CDR3 has 17 residues. The V gene's germline CDR1 is SQVTM and CDR2 ANQGSEA. The CDR3: CSVSRDSRKGVTDTQYF. CDR3 bases: TGCAGCGTCAGCCGGGACTCCAGGAAGGGCGTCACAGATACGCAGTATTTT.

The chain employs TRBV29-1 and TRBJ1-5; D unresolved. The germline V gene encodes CDR1 SQVTM and CDR2 ANQGSEA. The CDR3 is 14 residues long. Trimming left V 6 bases short and J 6 bases short, with 18 bases between. This CDR3 reads CSVGNRGGGQPQHF. The CDR3, as DNA: TGCAGCGTGGGGAACCGGGGAGGAGGTCAGCCCCAGCATTTT.

The chain joins TRBV19 to TRBJ1-1; TRBD1 agrees at 10 bases. The CDR3 sequence is 15 residues long. Germline V lookup: CDR1 LNHDA, CDR2 SQIVND (reference sequence). The J segment lost 5 bases and the V segment lost 3 bases, leaving 6 bases of the junction unmatched. As DNA, the CDR3 is TGTGCCAGTAGTATTTGGCGGACAGGGGGAACTGAAGCTTTCTTT. The encoded protein is CASSIWRTGGTEAFF.

The genes are TRBV7-2 and TRBJ1-4; TRBD1 might be the D (5 bases). The CDR3 is made up of 16 amino acids. Trimming pared 1 base from V and 3 bases from J, leaving 12 bases between. Germline CDR1 reads SGHTA; CDR2 reads FQGNSA. CDR3 coding DNA: TGTGCCAGCAGCTTAGTAGGCGGGGCGGCTAATGAAAAACTGTTTTTT. It specifies CASSLVGGAANEKLFF.

This chain uses TRBV10-3 with TRBJ1-1; D gene unclear. The V gene lost 6 bases and the J gene lost 4 bases, with 9 bases spanning the gap. CDR1 is ENHRY and CDR2 is SYGVKD in the germline V gene. The CDR3 totals 12 residues. The CDR3 reads CAIRREGTEAFF. The CDR3 DNA is TGTGCCATCAGAAGGGAGGGCACTGAAGCTTTCTTT.

This chain connects TRBV15 to TRBJ1-1; TRBD1 matches at 7 bases. This CDR3 is built from 12 residues. CDR1 is LNHNV and CDR2 is YYDKDF in the germline V gene (reference sequence). After removal of 5 bases from V and 10 bases from J, the junction contained 7 bases not matched to a gene. This CDR3 reads CATSVPQGGAFF. DNA of the CDR3: TGTGCCACCAGCGTCCCCCAGGGGGGAGCTTTCTTT.

This clone was detected only a few times. The V and J genes are TRBV5-5 and TRBJ2-7, with D unclear. Germline CDR1 SGHKS, CDR2 YYEKEE (reference sequence). CDR3 length: 15 amino acids. The germline V and J ends were trimmed by 2 bases and 0 bases, with 12 bases remaining between them. CDR3 sequence: CASSLSGVTSYEQYF. CDR3 coding DNA: TGTGCCAGCAGCTTATCAGGCGTAACCTCCTACGAGCAGTACTTC.

The rearrangement joins TRBV10-1 to TRBJ2-1, with D possibly TRBD2 on 6 matching bases. V was trimmed by 6 bases and J by 8 bases, leaving 20 bases between them. The length of the CDR3 is 15 residues. The germline V gene encodes CDR1 WNHNN and CDR2 SYGVQD (reference sequence). Here the CDR3 DNA reads TGCGCCAGCAGGGTTACCCGGGGGTGGAGGGATGAGCAGTTCTTC. Protein product: CASRVTRGWRDEQFF.

The J gene is TRBJ2-5, the V gene TRBV24-1, with D perhaps matching TRBD2 (6 bases). This CDR3 is 11 amino acids long. CDR1 and CDR2 (germline): KGHDR, SFDVKD. V lost 8 bases, J lost 4 bases, and 7 bases lay in between. DNA for the CDR3: TGTGCCACCATGGAGGGAGAGACCCAGTACTTC. Translating gives CATMEGETQYF.

The gene calls are TRBV7-8 and TRBJ1-5; weak D call: TRBD1 (5 bases). CDR1 is SGHVS and CDR2 is FQNEAQ in the germline V gene. V gave up 1 base and J gave up 7 bases, with 14 bases separating them. The CDR3 runs 15 residues. The CDR3 sequence: CASSLVKGAGQPQHF. The DNA for the CDR3 is TGTGCCAGCAGCTTAGTAAAAGGGGCTGGCCAGCCCCAGCATTTT. The whole variable domain, remainder taken from reference TRBV7-8 and TRBJ1-5, is GAGVSQSPRYKVAKRGQDVALRCDPISGHVSLFWYQQALGQGPEFLTYFQNEAQLDKSGLPSDRFFAERPEGSVSTLKIQRTQQEDSAVYLCASSLVKGAGQPQHFGDGTRLSIL.

The J gene is TRBJ2-1, the V gene TRBV6-6; D is ambiguous. There are 12 residues in the CDR3. Germline V gives CDR1 MNHNY, CDR2 SVGAGI (reference sequence). With 5 bases removed from V and 11 bases from J, the gap between germline ends came to 13 bases. The CDR3 coding sequence is TGTGCCAGCAGTCCCCTACGAGTCAAGCAGTTCTTC. It specifies CASSPLRVKQFF.

The chain couples TRBV10-2 to TRBJ2-1; tentative D call: TRBD2 (6 bases). The CDR3 consists of 16 residues. The V gene's germline CDR1 is WSHSY and CDR2 SAAADI. V was pared by 8 bases and J by 9 bases, with 26 bases between. CDR3 residues: CASRGIRARMGVEQFF. The CDR3 region has the DNA TGCGCCAGCCGGGGGATTAGAGCACGCATGGGCGTTGAGCAGTTCTTC.

This clone was detected a few times. The gene calls are TRBV18 and TRBJ2-2; D gene ambiguous. V lost 2 bases to trimming and J lost 4 bases, with 5 bases between them. The germline V gene has CDR1 KGHSH and CDR2 LQKENI. The CDR3 consists of 13 residues. The DNA of the CDR3 is TGTGCCAGCTCACCAGGGCCCACCGGGGAGCTGTTTTTT. Translating gives CASSPGPTGELFF.

This rearrangement joins TRBV6-5 to TRBJ2-7, with 10 bases fitting TRBD1. This CDR3 is built from 14 residues. The ends lost 6 bases at V and 2 bases at J; junction bases unmatched: 4. The germline CDR1 and CDR2 sequences are MNHEY and SVGAGI. The CDR3 coding sequence is TGTGCCAGCAGCCGGACAGGGGGAACCTACGAGCAGTACTTC. The encoded protein is CASSRTGGTYEQYF.